This entry lists 3 T cell receptor beta chains sequenced from one sample in a study of human T cells and chemical hapten exposure. TCRdb fed the RACE reads into MiXCR, producing one record per CDR3 protein. The sample carries 380,000 or so distinct CDR3 sequences, around 5% recorded once. Time point here: pre-sensitization, week 0. The treatment denotes: therapeutic diphenylcyclopropenone sensitization with weekly scalp DPC. The source material was whole blood, sampled in connection with sensitization to the hapten diphenylcyclopropenone (DPC). These receptors were collected from a woman aged 18-30 years with alopecia areata. Some clones in this sample may be carry-over from other donors' samples.

This clonotype was observed many times. V usage is TRBV10-3 and J usage is TRBJ1-2; D ambiguous. Germline V gives CDR1 ENHRY, CDR2 SYGVKD. V lost 10 bases and J lost 0, with 15 bases in between. This CDR3 contains 14 residues. The DNA for the CDR3 is TGTGCCACCCGATACAGCTATACTAACTATGGCTACACCTTC. This sequence encodes CATRYSYTNYGYTF.

Many counts were recorded for this clonotype. The rearrangement uses TRBV20-1 and TRBJ2-3, with D possibly matching TRBD1 (6 bases). V lost 1 base and J 2 bases, leaving 10 bases between the germline ends. Germline V lookup: CDR1 DFQATT, CDR2 SNEGSKA (reference sequence). This CDR3 spans 14 amino acids. The CDR3 is CSARGTDNTDTQYF. The CDR3 DNA reads as TGCAGTGCTAGAGGGACAGACAACACAGATACGCAGTATTTT.

V gene TRBV12-3 or TRBV12-4 combines with J gene TRBJ2-1; TRBD2 agrees at 11 bases. The CDR3 runs 19 residues. Trimming removed 5 bases from V and 1 base from J; junction bases left unmatched: 13. The CDR3 nucleotides are TGTGCCAGCAGTCCAGGGACTAGCGGTATCGATCCTTCCTACAATGAGCAGTTCTTC. Translating it yields CASSPGTSGIDPSYNEQFF.